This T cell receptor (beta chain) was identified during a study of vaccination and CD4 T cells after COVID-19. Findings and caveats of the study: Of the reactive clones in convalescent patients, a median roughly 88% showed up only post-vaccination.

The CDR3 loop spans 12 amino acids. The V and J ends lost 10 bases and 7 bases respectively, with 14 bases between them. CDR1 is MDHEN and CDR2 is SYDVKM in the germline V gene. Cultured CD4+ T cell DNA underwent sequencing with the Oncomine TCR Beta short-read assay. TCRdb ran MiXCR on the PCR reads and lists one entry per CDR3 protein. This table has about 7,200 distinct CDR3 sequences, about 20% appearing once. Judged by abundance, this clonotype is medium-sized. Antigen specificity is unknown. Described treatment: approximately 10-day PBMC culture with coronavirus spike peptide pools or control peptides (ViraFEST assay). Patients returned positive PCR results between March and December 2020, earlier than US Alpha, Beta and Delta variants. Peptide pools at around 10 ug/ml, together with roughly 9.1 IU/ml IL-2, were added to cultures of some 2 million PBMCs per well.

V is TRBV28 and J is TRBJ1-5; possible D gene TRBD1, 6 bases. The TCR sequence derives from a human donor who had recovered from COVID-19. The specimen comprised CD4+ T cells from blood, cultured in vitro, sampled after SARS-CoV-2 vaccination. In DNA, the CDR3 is TGTGCCATAAGGAGGGGGGACCAGCCCCAGCATTTT. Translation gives CAIRRGDQPQHF.